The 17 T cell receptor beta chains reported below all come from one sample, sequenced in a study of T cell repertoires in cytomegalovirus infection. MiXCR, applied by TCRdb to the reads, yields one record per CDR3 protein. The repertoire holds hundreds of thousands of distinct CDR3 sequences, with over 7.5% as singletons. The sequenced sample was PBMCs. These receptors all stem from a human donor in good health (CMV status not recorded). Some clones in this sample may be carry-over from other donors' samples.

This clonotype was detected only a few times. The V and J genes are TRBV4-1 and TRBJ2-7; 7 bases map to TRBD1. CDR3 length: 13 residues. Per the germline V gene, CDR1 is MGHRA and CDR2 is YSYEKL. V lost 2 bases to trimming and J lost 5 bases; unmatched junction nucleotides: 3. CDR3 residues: CASSQPGTDEQYF. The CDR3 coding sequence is TGCGCCAGCAGCCAACCCGGGACAGACGAGCAGTACTTC.

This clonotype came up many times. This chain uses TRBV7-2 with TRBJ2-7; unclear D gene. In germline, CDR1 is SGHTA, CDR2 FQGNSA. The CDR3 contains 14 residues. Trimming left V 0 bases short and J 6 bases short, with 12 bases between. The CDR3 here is CASSLAQTIFEQYF. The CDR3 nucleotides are TGTGCCAGCAGCTTAGCACAAACAATCTTCGAGCAGTACTTC. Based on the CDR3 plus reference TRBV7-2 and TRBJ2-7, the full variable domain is GAGVSQSPSNKVTEKGKDVELRCDPISGHTALYWYRQSLGQGLEFLIYFQGNSAPDKSGLPSDRFSAERTGGSVSTLTIQRTQQEDSAVYLCASSLAQTIFEQYFGPGTRLTVT.

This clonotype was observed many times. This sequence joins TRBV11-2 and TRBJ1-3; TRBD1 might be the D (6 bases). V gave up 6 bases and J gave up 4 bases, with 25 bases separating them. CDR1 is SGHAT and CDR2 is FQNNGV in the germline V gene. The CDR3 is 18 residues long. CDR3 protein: CASSSPRRGTAIGNTIYF. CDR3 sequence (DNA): TGTGCCAGCAGTTCTCCCCGCAGGGGCACGGCAATAGGAAACACCATATATTTT.

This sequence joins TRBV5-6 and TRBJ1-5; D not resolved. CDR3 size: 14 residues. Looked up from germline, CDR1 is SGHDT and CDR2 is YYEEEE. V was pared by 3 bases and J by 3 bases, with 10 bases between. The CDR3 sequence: CASSSERVNQPQHF. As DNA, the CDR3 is TGTGCCAGCAGCTCCGAGCGAGTCAATCAGCCCCAGCATTTT.

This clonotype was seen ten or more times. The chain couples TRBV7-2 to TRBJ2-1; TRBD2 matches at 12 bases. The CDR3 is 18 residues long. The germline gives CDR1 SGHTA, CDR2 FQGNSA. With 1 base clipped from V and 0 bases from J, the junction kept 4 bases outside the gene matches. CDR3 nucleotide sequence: TGTGCCAGCAGCTTAGTGGCTAGCGGGAGGGGCTCCTACAATGAGCAGTTCTTC. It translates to CASSLVASGRGSYNEQFF.

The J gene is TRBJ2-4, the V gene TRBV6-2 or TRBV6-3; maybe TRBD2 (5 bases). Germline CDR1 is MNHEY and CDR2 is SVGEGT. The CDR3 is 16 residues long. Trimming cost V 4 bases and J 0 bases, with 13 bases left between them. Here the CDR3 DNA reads TGTGCCAGCAGTTTTCGGACTCCGATAGCCAAAAACATTCAGTACTTC. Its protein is CASSFRTPIAKNIQYF.

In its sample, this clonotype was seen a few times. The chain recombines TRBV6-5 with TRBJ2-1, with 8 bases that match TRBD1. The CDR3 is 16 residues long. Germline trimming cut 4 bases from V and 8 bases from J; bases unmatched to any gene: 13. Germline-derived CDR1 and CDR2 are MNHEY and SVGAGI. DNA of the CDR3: TGTGCCAGCAGTTTCCGATTTTTACAGGGGGTAGATGAGCAGTTCTTC. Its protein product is CASSFRFLQGVDEQFF.

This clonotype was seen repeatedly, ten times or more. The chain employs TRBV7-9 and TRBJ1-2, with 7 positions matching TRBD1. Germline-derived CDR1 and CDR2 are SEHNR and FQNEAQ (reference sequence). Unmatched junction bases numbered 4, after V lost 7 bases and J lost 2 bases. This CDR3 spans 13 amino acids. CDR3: CASTPTGNYGYTF. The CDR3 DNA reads TGTGCCAGCACCCCGACAGGGAACTATGGCTACACCTTC.

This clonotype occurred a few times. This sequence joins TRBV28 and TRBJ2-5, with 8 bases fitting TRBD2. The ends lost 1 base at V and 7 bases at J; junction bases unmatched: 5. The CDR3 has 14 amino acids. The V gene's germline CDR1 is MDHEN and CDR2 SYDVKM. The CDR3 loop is CASSLSGRGGTQYF. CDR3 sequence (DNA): TGTGCCAGCAGTTTATCCGGGAGGGGGGGGACCCAGTACTTC.

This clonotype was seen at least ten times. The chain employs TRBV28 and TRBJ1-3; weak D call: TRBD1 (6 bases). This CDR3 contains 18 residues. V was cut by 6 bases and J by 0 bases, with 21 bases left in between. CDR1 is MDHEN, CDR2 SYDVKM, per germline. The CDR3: CASRSWGAGVNSGNTIYF. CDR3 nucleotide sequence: TGTGCCAGCAGGAGTTGGGGGGCTGGGGTCAACTCTGGAAACACCATATATTTT. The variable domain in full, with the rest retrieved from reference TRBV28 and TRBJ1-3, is DVKVTQSSRYLVKRTGEKVFLECVQDMDHENMFWYRQDPGLGLRLIYFSYDVKMKEKGDIPEGYSVSREKKERFSLILESASTNQTSMYLCASRSWGAGVNSGNTIYFGEGSWLTVV.

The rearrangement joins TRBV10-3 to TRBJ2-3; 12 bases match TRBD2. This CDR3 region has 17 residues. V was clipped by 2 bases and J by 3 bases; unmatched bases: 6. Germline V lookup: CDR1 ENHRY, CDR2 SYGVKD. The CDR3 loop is CAISERLAGVNTDTQYF. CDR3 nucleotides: TGTGCCATCAGTGAGAGACTAGCGGGAGTTAATACAGATACGCAGTATTTT.

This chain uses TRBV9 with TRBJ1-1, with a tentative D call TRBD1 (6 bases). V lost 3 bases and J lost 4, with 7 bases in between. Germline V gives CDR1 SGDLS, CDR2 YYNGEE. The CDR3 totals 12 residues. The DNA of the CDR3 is TGTGCCAGCAGCGGACAGGTCACTGAAGCTTTCTTT. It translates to CASSGQVTEAFF.

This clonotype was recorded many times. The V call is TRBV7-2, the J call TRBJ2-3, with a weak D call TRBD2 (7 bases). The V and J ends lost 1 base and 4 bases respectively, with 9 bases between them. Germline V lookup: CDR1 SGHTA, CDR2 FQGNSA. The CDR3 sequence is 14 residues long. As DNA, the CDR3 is TGTGCCAGCAGCTTAGGGGGGGGCCCAGATACGCAGTATTTT. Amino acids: CASSLGGGPDTQYF.

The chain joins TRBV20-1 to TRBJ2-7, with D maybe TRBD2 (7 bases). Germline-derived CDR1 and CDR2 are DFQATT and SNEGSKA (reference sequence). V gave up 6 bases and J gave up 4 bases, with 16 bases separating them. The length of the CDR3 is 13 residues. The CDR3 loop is CSAAPAGAYEQYF. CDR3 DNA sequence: TGCAGTGCCGCCCCGGCGGGGGCTTACGAGCAGTACTTC.

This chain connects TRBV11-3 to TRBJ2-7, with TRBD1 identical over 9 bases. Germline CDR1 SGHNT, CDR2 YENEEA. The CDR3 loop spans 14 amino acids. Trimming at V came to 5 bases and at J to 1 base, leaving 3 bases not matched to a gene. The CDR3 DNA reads TGTGCCAGCAGCGGGGACAGGGCGTCCTACGAGCAGTACTTC. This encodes CASSGDRASYEQYF.

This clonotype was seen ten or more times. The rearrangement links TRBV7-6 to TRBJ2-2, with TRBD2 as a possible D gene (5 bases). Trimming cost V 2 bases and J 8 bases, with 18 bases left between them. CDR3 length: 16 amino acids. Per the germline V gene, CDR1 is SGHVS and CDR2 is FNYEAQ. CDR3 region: CASSLWESQARGELFF. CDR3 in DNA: TGTGCCAGCAGCTTATGGGAGTCTCAGGCCCGGGGGGAGCTGTTTTTT.

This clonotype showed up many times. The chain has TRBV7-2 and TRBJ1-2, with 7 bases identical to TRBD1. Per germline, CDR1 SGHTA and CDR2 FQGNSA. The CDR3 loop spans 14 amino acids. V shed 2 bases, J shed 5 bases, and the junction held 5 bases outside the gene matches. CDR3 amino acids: CASSLQPGQYGYTF. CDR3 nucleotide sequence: TGTGCCAGCAGCTTACAACCGGGACAGTATGGCTACACCTTC.